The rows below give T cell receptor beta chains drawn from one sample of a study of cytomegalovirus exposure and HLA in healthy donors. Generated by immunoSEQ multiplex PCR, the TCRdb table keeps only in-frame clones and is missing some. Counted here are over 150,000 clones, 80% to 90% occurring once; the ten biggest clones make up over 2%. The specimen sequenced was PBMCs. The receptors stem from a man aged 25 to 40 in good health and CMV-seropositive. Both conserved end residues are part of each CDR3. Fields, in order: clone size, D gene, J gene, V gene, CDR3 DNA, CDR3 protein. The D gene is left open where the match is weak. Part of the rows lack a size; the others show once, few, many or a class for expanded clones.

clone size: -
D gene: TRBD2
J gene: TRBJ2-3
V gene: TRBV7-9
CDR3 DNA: TGTGCCAGCAGCCTGGGGCTAGCGGGAGTAGGGACAGATACGCAGTATTTT
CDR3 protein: CASSLGLAGVGTDTQYF

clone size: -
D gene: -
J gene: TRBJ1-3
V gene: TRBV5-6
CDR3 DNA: TGTGCCAGCAGCTTGGGGGGCAAAGGCTCTGGAAACACCATATATTTT
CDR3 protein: CASSLGGKGSGNTIYF

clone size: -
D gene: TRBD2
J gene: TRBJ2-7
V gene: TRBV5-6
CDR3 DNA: TGTGCCAGCAGCTTGGCCCTAGCGGGAATATGGGAGCAGTACTTC
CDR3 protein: CASSLALAGIWEQYF

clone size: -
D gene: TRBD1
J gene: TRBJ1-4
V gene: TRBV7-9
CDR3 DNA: TGTGCCAGCAGCGACTGGGACAGTGAAAAACTGTTTTTT
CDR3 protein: CASSDWDSEKLFF

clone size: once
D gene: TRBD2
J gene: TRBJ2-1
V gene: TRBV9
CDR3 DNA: TGTGCCAGCAGCGCTCCTCAACCGGGACTACGCTACAATGAGCAGTTCTTC
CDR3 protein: CASSAPQPGLRYNEQFF

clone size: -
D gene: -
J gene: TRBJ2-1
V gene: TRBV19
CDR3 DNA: TGTGCCAGTAGTATGGGACTTAGGACTAGGGGGGGATCGGAGCAGTTCTTC
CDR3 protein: CASSMGLRTRGGSEQFF

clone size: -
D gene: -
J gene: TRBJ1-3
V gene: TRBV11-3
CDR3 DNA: TGTGCCAGCAGCGCAAGAGGGATGGGAAGCTCTGGAAACACCATATATTTT
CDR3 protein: CASSARGMGSSGNTIYF

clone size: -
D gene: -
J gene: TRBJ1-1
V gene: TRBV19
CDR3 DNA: TGTGCCAGTAGTATAGATATTCGGCAGGATAACACTGAAGCTTTCTTT
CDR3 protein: CASSIDIRQDNTEAFF

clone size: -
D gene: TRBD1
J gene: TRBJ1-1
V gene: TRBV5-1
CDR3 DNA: TGCGCCAGCAGCTATGGACAGGGCACTGAAGCTTTCTTT
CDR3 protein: CASSYGQGTEAFF

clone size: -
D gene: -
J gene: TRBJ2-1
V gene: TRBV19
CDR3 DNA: TGTGCCAGTAGTAACAGATTCTACAATGAGCAGTTCTTC
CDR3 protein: CASSNRFYNEQFF

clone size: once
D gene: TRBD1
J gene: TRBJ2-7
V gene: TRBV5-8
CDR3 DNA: TGTGCCAGCAGACCCCGGACAGGGGCGGGCTACGAGCAGTACTTC
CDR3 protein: CASRPRTGAGYEQYF

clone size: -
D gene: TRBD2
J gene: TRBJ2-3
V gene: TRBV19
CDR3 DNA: TGTGCCAGTAGTATAGAAGACGGGAGGATCGCAGATACGCAGTATTTT
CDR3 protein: CASSIEDGRIADTQYF

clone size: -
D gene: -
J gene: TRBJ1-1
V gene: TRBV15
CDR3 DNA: TGTGCCACCAGCCCCAGGAACACTGAAGCTTTCTTT
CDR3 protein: CATSPRNTEAFF

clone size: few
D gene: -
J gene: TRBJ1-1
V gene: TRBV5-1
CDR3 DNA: TGCGCCAGCAGCTATCACATGAACACTGAAGCTTTCTTT
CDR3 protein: CASSYHMNTEAFF

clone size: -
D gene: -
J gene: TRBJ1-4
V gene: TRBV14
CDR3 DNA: TGTGCCAGCAGCCAAGGGGGGGGCGATGAAAAACTGTTTTTT
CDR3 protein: CASSQGGGDEKLFF

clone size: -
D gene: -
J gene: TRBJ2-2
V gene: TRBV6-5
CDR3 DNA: TGTGCCAGCAGTTACCACGGGACTCTGAACACCGGGGAGCTGTTTTTT
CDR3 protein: CASSYHGTLNTGELFF

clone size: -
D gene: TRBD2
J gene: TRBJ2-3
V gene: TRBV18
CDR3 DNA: TGTGCCAGCTCACCACGGCCCCCAGCGGGAGAGGATACGCAGTATTTT
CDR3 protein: CASSPRPPAGEDTQYF

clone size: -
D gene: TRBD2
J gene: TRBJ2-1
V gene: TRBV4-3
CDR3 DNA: TGCGCCAGCAGCCCTCATTGGACTAGCGGGGGCTACAATGAGCAGTTCTTC
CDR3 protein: CASSPHWTSGGYNEQFF

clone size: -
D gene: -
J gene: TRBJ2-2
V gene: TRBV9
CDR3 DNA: TGTGCCAGCAGCGTTACTAGCTCCGGGGAGCTGTTTTTT
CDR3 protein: CASSVTSSGELFF

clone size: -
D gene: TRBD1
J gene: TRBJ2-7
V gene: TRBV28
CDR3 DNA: TGTGCCAGCAGGGCCGACAGGGGAATCTACGAGCAGTACTTC
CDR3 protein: CASRADRGIYEQYF

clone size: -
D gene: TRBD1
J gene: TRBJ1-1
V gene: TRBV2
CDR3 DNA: TGTGCCAGCAACCCGGGACAGGAGCTTGAAGCTTTCTTT
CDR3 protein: CASNPGQELEAFF

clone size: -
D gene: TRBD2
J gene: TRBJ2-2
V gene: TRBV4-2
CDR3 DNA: TGTGCCAGCAGCCAAACGACTAGCGGGAGGAGAACCGGGGAGCTGTTTTTT
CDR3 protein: CASSQTTSGRRTGELFF

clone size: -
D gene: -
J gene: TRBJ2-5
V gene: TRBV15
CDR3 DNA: TGTGCCACCAGCAGAGCCCCTACAGGGTCACAGGAGACCCAGTACTTC
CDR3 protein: CATSRAPTGSQETQYF

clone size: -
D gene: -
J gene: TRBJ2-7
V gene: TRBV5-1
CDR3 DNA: TGCGCCAGCAGGCCGGGGGACTCCTACGAGCAGTACTTC
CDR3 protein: CASRPGDSYEQYF

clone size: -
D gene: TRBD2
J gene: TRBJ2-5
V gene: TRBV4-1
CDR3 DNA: TGCGCCAGCAGCCGAAGCGGGACTAGCGGTCAAGAGACCCAGTACTTC
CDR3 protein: CASSRSGTSGQETQYF

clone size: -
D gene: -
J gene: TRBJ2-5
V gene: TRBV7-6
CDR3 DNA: TGTGCCAGCAGCTTACATAGCCAAGAGACCCAGTACTTC
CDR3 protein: CASSLHSQETQYF

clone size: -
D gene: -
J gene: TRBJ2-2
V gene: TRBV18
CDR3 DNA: TGTGCCAGCTCACCCGCATATAGCGGAGGGATCACCGGGGAGCTGTTTTTT
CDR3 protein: CASSPAYSGGITGELFF

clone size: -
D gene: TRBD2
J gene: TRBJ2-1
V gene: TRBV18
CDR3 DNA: TGTGCCAGCTCACCTGCCAGAACCGGGACTAGCGTCTACAATGAGCAGTTCTTC
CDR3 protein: CASSPARTGTSVYNEQFF

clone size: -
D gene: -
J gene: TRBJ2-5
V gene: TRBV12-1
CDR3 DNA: TGTGCCAGCAGCTTTCCAGGGAGGCAAGAGACCCAGTACTTC
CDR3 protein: CASSFPGRQETQYF

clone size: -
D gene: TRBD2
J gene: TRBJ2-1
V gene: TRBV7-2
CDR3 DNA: TGTGCCAGCAGCAAGACTAGCGGGTTGAGCTCCTACAATGAGCAGTTCTTC
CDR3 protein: CASSKTSGLSSYNEQFF

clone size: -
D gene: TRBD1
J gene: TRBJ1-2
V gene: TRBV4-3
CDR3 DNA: TGCGCCAGCAGCCCTGCATCGGACAGGCTCTATGGCTACACCTTC
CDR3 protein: CASSPASDRLYGYTF

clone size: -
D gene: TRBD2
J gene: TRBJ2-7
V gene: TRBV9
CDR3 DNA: TGTGCCAGCAGCCCTGGGACTAGAGGCTACGAGCAGTACTTC
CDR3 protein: CASSPGTRGYEQYF

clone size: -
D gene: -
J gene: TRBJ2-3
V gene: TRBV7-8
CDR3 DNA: TGTGCCAGCAGCTTAGCCCGGACTTCCGATACGCAGTATTTT
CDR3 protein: CASSLARTSDTQYF

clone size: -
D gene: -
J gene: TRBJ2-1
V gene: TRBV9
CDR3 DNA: TGTGCCAGCAGCGTTGCCGGGACTTCCTACAATGAGCAGTTCTTC
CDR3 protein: CASSVAGTSYNEQFF

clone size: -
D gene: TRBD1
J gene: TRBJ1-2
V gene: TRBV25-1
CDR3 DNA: TGTGCCAGCAGTGAAACGTCAGGGGGTGGCTACACCTTC
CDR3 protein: CASSETSGGGYTF

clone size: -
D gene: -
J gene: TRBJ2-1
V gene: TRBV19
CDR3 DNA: TGTGCCAGTAGTATGCGGGACAGCTACAATGAGCAGTTCTTC
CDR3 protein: CASSMRDSYNEQFF

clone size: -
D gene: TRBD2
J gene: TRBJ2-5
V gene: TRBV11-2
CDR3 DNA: TGTGCCAGCAGCTTGGGACTAGCGGACCCCCAAGAGACCCAGTACTTC
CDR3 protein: CASSLGLADPQETQYF

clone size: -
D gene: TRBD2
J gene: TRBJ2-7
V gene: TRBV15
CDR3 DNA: TGTGCCACCAGCAGAGATCTGGAGACTAGCGGTTCCTACGAGCAGTACTTC
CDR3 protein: CATSRDLETSGSYEQYF

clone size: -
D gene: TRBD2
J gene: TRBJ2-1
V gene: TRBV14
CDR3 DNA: TGTGCCAGCAGTCTCAGCGGGAGGAATTCCTACAATGAGCAGTTCTTC
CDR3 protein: CASSLSGRNSYNEQFF

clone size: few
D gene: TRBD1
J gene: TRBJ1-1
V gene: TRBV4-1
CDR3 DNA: TGCGCCAGCAGCCAAGTCTACGACAGGGAGACTGAAGCTTTCTTT
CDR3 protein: CASSQVYDRETEAFF

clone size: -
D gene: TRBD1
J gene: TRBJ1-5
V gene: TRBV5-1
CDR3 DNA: TGCGCCAGCAGCCCCGGGACAGGGACCGTTCAGCCCCAGCATTTT
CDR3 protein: CASSPGTGTVQPQHF

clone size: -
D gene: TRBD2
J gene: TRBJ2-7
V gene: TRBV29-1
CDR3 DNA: TGCAGCGTTGAGTTTCGGGGACTAGCATCCGAGCAGTACTTC
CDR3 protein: CSVEFRGLASEQYF

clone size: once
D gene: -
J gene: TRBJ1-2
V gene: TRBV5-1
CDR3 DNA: TGCGCCAGCAGCTTGGATACAGCAACCTATGGCTACACCTTC
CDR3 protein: CASSLDTATYGYTF

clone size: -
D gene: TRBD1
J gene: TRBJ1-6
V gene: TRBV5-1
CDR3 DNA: TGCGCCAGCACGGATGACAGGGCCTATAATTCACCCCTCCACTTT
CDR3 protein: CASTDDRAYNSPLHF

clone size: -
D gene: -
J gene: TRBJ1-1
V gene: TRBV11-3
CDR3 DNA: TGTGCCAGCAGCTTAGTCCGAGAGTCTGAAGCTTTCTTT
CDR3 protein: CASSLVRESEAFF

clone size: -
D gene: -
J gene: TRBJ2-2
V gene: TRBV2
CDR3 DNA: TGTGCCAGCAGTGCCGACACGAACACCGGGGAGCTGTTTTTT
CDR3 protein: CASSADTNTGELFF

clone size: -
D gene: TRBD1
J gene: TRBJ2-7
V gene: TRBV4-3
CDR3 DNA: TGCGCCAGCAGCCCGGGACAGTTCTACGAGCAGTACTTC
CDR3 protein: CASSPGQFYEQYF

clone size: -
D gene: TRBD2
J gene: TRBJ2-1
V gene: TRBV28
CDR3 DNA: TGTGCCAGCAGTTTAGTAGCGGGAACCTACAATGAGCAGTTCTTC
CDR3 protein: CASSLVAGTYNEQFF

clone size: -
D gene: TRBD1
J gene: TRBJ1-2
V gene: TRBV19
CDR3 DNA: TGTGCCAGTAGCTGGACAGGTGGGGATTATGGCTACACCTTC
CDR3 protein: CASSWTGGDYGYTF

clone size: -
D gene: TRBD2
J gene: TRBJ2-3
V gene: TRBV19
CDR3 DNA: TGTGCCAGTAGTATCCGCGGGGGGGCAGGCACAGATACGCAGTATTTT
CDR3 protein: CASSIRGGAGTDTQYF

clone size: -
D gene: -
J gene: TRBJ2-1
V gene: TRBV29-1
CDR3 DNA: TGCAGCGTTGAGAACCCCGGGATTGGGCAGTTCTTC
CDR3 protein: CSVENPGIGQFF